Shown below are 12 T cell receptor beta chains from a single sample sequenced in a study of T-cell reconstitution after alpha-beta-depleted transplantation in children (TCRdb year 2016). Taken with the paper, the label for treatment or condition translates to: allogeneic hematopoietic cell transplantation with graft depleted of TCRalphabeta T cells and CD19 B cells. Library creation used PCR. TCRdb shows the sequencer as Illumina HiSeq 2500. To normalize quantification of the TCRbeta repertoire, the TCR libraries were built with molecular barcoding that relied on unique molecular identifiers. TCRdb reprocessing: public reads trimmed at Q25 with fastp, clones called with MiXCR, in-frame beta chains kept. Rows matching on CDR3 protein sequence are summarized as one entry with the most common DNA and genes. For this sample the table gives fewer than 550,000 distinct CDR3 sequences, of which more than 9% were detected only once. In total, the top ten clones hold just over 2% of the sample.

Sequenced here: PBMCs, sampled before TCRalphabeta/CD19-depleted stem cell transplant. The receptors here all came from a child younger than 10 with inherited bone marrow failure, due to receive a stem cell transplant.

This clonotype was seen ten or more times. The V and J genes are TRBV12-3 or TRBV12-4 and TRBJ2-7, with D unclear. V gave up 10 bases and J gave up 5 bases, with 21 bases separating them. This CDR3 has 14 residues. CDR3 nucleotides: TGTGCCACTGCGAACCGGAGTTTGCCCCACGAGCAGTACTTC. It specifies CATANRSLPHEQYF.

This clonotype was observed at least ten times. The V and J genes are TRBV12-3 or TRBV12-4 and TRBJ2-7; 9 positions agree with TRBD1. With 1 base clipped from V and 6 bases from J, the junction kept 4 bases outside the gene matches. The CDR3 covers 14 residues. CDR3 in amino acids: CASSLEDRGVEQYF. CDR3 bases: TGTGCCAGCAGTTTAGAAGACAGGGGGGTCGAGCAGTACTTC.

This chain joins TRBV7-9 and TRBJ2-7; the D gene is possibly TRBD2 (5 bases). Trimming took 10 bases from V and 5 from J, leaving 12 bases between them. The germline CDR1 and CDR2 sequences are SEHNR and FQNEAQ (reference sequence). CDR3 length: 11 residues. CDR3 sequence: CATERGNEQYF. In DNA, the CDR3 is TGTGCCACCGAGCGAGGGAACGAGCAGTACTTC.

This clonotype was seen at least ten times. An end of the junction does not agree with germline; a read error may underlie this. This chain uses TRBV20-1 with TRBJ1-4; D is perhaps TRBD1 (6 bases). Germline CDR1 reads DFQATT; CDR2 reads SNEGSKA (reference sequence). The CDR3 length is 13 residues. This chain's CDR3 is CSTGLETNEKLFF. The CDR3 DNA is TGCAGTACAGGGCTCGAAACTAATGAAAAACTTTTTTTT.

This clonotype was recorded many times. The chain has TRBV27 and TRBJ2-7; D might be TRBD2 (6 bases). Per germline, CDR1 MNHEY and CDR2 SMNVEV (reference sequence). The CDR3 contains 15 residues. V was cut by 1 base and J by 2 bases, with 12 bases left in between. In nucleotides, the CDR3 is TGTGCCAGCAGTTTATTTCGGCGGGAACCCTACGAGCAGTACTTC. Amino acid sequence: CASSLFRREPYEQYF.

This clonotype turned up a few times. The chain carries TRBV7-9 and TRBJ2-1; possibly TRBD2 for D (5 bases). The CDR3 is made up of 16 amino acids. The germline V and J ends were trimmed by 5 bases and 0 bases, with 14 bases remaining between them. The germline CDR1 and CDR2 sequences are SEHNR and FQNEAQ (reference sequence). The CDR3 is CASSLWTGSSYNEQFF. CDR3 in DNA: TGTGCCAGCAGCCTCTGGACGGGAAGCTCCTACAATGAGCAGTTCTTC.

This clonotype has ten or more counts. The chain couples TRBV7-9 to TRBJ2-1; perhaps TRBD1 as D (6 bases). This CDR3 is built from 16 residues. V lost 7 bases and J lost 3, with 19 bases in between. CDR1 and CDR2 from the germline V gene are SEHNR and FQNEAQ (reference sequence). CDR3 DNA sequence: TGTGCCAGCATCTCCTACCTGGGGGCCAGCTACAATGAGCAGTTCTTC. As protein: CASISYLGASYNEQFF. The variable domain in full, completed from reference TRBV7-9 and TRBJ2-1, reads DTGVSQNPRHKITKRGQNVTFRCDPISEHNRLYWYRQTLGQGPEFLTYFQNEAQLEKSRLLSDRFSAERPKGSFSTLEIQRTEQGDSAMYLCASISYLGASYNEQFFGPGTRLTVL.

Many counts were recorded for this clonotype. The chain carries TRBV5-1 and TRBJ1-4, with 9 positions matching TRBD1. The CDR3 runs 17 residues. Trimming at V came to 0 bases and at J to 6 bases, leaving 9 bases not matched to a gene. Germline CDR1 SGHRS, CDR2 YFSETQ. The CDR3 DNA is TGCGCCAGCAGCTTGGCTATTACAGGGGGCGCTGATGAAAAACTGTTTTTT. Encoded protein: CASSLAITGGADEKLFF.

This chain links TRBV29-1 with TRBJ2-1, with 14 bases fitting TRBD2. V was pared by 8 bases and J by 8 bases, with 8 bases of the junction left unmatched. This CDR3 region has 14 residues. Per the germline V gene, CDR1 is SQVTM and CDR2 is ANQGSEA. The CDR3 sequence is CSFPGLAGVDEQFF. The CDR3 nucleotides are TGCAGCTTTCCGGGACTAGCGGGAGTCGATGAGCAGTTCTTC.

This clonotype has ten or more counts. This sequence joins TRBV5-1 and TRBJ2-1, with D perhaps being TRBD1 or TRBD2 (5 bases each). CDR3 size: 13 residues. Trimming cost V 5 bases and J 10 bases, with 16 bases left between them. From germline, CDR1 is SGHRS and CDR2 YFSETQ. The CDR3 is CASRPGRDAEQFF. CDR3 coding DNA: TGCGCCAGCAGGCCGGGACGAGATGCAGAGCAGTTCTTC.

The V and J genes are TRBV27 and TRBJ2-1; 8 bases are a match to TRBD1. This CDR3 region has 18 residues. V lost 4 bases and J lost 2; bases outside the gene matches: 13. Per the germline V gene, CDR1 is MNHEY and CDR2 is SMNVEV (reference sequence). The CDR3 sequence: CASSWIPGTGIAYNEQFF. The CDR3 coding sequence is TGTGCCAGCAGTTGGATACCCGGGACAGGTATTGCCTACAATGAGCAGTTCTTC.

On this clonotype itself: A junction boundary mismatches the germline segment, possibly from a read error. The chain couples TRBV12-3 or TRBV12-4 to TRBJ2-1; no definite D call. CDR3 size: 14 residues. CDR3 amino acids: CASSSLPDYNERFF. The CDR3 DNA reads TGTGCCAGCAGCTCCCTACCGGATTACAATGAGCGGTTCTTC.